This TCR beta chain was observed in a study of OX40 agonist ivuxolimab in advanced cancers. Profiled with immunoSEQ multiplex PCR; TCRdb holds only in-frame clones, not every one. This table holds tens of thousands of clones, around 91% found once. Deletions cut 3 bases from V and 3 bases from J, with 8 bases between. The CDR3 has 13 amino acids. Germline V CDR1 and CDR2: ENHRY, SYGVKD. J is TRBJ1-1 and V is TRBV10-3; D unresolved. This receptor was obtained from an adult with an advanced solid tumor such as melanoma, head and neck, liver or kidney cancer. The specimen was CD4+ or CD8+ T cells sorted from blood, collected in a trial of the OX40 agonist ivuxolimab. The CDR3 sequence: CAISDQEDTEAFF. The CDR3 DNA sequence: TGTGCCATCAGTGATCAGGAGGACACTGAAGCTTTCTTT.